The source of this TCR beta chain is a study of blood T cell repertoires in COVID-19. Sequencing was performed with immunoSEQ multiplex PCR; in TCRdb, only in-frame clones are kept and a portion is missing. Of under 200,000 clones listed, roughly 87% are singletons. Study members were between roughly 18 and 90 years old and lived in fewer than 30 US regions. Trimming left V 4 bases short and J 7 bases short, with 11 bases between. From germline, CDR1 is SGHTA and CDR2 FQGNSA. The CDR3 length is 14 residues. The chain employs TRBV7-2 and TRBJ1-6; D is unclear. Sequences were obtained from PBMCs or T cells enriched from blood (not recorded which). This receptor was obtained from a woman in her forties or fifties who had recovered from COVID-19. For the CDR3, the DNA is TGTGCCAGCAGCTCTACTCGACTAAATTCACCCCTCCACTTT. It encodes CASSSTRLNSPLHF.